The clone carrying this T cell receptor (beta chain) showed up just once. Its target is not known. The data belong to a study of shared clonotypes between healthy human individuals. Across the study: Per donor, CD8 memory used one plate, CD8 naive used two, CD4 memory used three and CD4 naive used three.

The germline V and J ends were trimmed by 0 bases and 2 bases, with 7 bases remaining between them. Germline V gene lookup returns CDR1 MNHEY and CDR2 SVGAGI. The CDR3 is 14 amino acids. Repertoires were generated with immunoSEQ multiplex PCR, while TCRdb's copy carries only in-frame clones and drops some. This table has some 500,000 clones, roughly 95% appearing once. Broader study findings: Memory subsets generally showed lower estimated richness than naive subsets.

The V call is TRBV6-5, the J call TRBJ1-1; D unresolved. The sequence derives from a woman under 40 in good health. What was sequenced was naive CD4+ T cells sorted from blood. Sample subset: CD45RA+ positively selected. CDR3 sequence: CASSYSKGNTEAFF. Here the CDR3 DNA reads TGTGCCAGCAGTTACTCGAAGGGTAACACTGAAGCTTTCTTT.